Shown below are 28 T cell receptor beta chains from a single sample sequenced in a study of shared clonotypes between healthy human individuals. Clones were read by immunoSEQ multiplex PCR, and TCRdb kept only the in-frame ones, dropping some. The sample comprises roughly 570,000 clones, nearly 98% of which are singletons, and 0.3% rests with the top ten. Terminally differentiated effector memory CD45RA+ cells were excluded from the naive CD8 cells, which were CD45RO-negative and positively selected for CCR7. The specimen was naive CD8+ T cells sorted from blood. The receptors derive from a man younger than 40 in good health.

CDR3 bases: TGTGCCTGGAGTCCGGACAGTCCAGATACGCAGTATTTT. Amino acids: CAWSPDSPDTQYF. This chain connects TRBV30 to TRBJ2-3; possibly TRBD1 for D (6 bases). The length of the CDR3 is 13 residues. The V gene lost 2 bases and the J gene lost 4 bases, with 10 bases spanning the gap. Germline CDR1 is GTSNPN and CDR2 is SVGIG (reference sequence).

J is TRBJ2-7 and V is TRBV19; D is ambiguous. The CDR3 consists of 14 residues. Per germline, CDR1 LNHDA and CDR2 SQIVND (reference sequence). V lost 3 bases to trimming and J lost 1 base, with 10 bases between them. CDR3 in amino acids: CASSIGFPSYEQYF. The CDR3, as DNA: TGTGCCAGTAGTATCGGGTTCCCATCCTACGAGCAGTACTTC.

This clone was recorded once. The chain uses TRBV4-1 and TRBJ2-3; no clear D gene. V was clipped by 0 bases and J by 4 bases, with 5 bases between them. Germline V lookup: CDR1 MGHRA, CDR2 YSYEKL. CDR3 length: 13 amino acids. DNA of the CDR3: TGCGCCAGCAGCCAAGAATGGCCAGATACGCAGTATTTT. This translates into CASSQEWPDTQYF.

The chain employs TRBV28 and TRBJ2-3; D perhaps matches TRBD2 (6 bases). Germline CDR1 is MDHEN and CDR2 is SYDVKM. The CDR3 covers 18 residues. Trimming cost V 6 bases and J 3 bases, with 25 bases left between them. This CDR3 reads CASSITHFVGGATDTQYF. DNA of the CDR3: TGTGCCAGCAGCATAACCCATTTTGTGGGAGGAGCAACAGATACGCAGTATTTT. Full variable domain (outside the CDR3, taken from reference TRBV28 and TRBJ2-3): DVKVTQSSRYLVKRTGEKVFLECVQDMDHENMFWYRQDPGLGLRLIYFSYDVKMKEKGDIPEGYSVSREKKERFSLILESASTNQTSMYLCASSITHFVGGATDTQYFGPGTRLTVL.

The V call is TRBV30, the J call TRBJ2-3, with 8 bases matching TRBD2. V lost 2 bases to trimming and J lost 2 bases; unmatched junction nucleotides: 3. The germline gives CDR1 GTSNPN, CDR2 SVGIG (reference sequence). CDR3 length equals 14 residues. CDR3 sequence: CAWSMTSVTDTQYF. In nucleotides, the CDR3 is TGTGCCTGGAGTATGACTAGCGTCACAGATACGCAGTATTTT.

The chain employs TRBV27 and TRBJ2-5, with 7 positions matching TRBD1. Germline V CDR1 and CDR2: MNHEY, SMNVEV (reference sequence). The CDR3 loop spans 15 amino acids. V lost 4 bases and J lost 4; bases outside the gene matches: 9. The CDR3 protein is CASSSGQYLGETQYF. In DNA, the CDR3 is TGTGCCAGCAGTTCGGGACAGTACTTGGGAGAGACCCAGTACTTC.

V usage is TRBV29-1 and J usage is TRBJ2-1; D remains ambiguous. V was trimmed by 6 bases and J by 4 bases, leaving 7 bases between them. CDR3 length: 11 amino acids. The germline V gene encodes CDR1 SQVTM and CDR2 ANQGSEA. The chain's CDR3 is CSVPGYNEQFF. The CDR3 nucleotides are TGCAGCGTCCCCGGGTACAATGAGCAGTTCTTC.

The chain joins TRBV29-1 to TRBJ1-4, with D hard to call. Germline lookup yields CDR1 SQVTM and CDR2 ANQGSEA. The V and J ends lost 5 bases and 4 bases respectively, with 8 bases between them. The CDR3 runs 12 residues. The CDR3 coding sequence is TGCAGCGTTTCTACCTATAATGAAAAACTGTTTTTT. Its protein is CSVSTYNEKLFF.

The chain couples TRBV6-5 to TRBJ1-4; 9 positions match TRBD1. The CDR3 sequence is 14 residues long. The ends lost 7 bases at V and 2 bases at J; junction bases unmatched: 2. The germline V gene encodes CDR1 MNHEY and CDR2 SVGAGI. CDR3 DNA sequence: TGTGCCAGCACTACAGGGGGCACTAATGAAAAACTGTTTTTT. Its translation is CASTTGGTNEKLFF.

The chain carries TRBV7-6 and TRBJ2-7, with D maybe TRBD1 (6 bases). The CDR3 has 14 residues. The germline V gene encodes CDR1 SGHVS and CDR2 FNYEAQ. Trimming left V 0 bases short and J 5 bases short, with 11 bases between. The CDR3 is CASSLAGGAHEQYF. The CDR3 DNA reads TGTGCCAGCAGCTTAGCAGGGGGTGCCCACGAGCAGTACTTC.

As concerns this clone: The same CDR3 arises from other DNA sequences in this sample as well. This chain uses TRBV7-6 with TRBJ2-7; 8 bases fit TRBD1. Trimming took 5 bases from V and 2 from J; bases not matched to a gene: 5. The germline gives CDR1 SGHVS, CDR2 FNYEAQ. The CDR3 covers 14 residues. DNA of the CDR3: TGTGCCAGCAGCCCCGGGACAGGACCCTACGAGCAGTACTTC. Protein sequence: CASSPGTGPYEQYF.

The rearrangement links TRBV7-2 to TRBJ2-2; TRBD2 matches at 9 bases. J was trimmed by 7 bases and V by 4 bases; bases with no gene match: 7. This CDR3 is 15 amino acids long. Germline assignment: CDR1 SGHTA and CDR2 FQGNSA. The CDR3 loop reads CASSYGLARGGELFF. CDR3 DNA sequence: TGTGCCAGCAGCTACGGACTAGCGCGAGGCGGGGAGCTGTTTTTT.

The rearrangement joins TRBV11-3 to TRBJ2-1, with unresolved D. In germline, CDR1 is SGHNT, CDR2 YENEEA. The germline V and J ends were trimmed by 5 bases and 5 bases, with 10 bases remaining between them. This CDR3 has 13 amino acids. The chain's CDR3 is CASSRTEDNEQFF. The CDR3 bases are TGTGCCAGCAGCCGAACTGAGGACAATGAGCAGTTCTTC.

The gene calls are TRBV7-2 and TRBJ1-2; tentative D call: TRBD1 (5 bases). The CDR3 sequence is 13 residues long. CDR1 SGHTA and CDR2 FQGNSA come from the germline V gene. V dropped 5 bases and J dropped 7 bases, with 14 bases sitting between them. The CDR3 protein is CASSQPGGTGYTF. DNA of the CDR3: TGTGCCAGCAGCCAACCTGGAGGGACTGGCTACACCTTC.

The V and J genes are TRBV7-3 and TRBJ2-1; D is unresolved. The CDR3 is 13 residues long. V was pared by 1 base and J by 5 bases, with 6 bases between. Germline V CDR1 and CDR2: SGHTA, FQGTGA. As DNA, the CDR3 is TGTGCCAGCAGCTTAATGATCCACAATGAGCAGTTCTTC. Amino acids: CASSLMIHNEQFF.

The CDR3 loop is CASSQEPGTGAGEQYF. The CDR3 DNA is TGCGCCAGCAGCCAAGAACCCGGGACAGGGGCAGGGGAGCAGTACTTC. The V call is TRBV4-1, the J call TRBJ2-7; 10 nucleotides align to TRBD1. This CDR3 is built from 16 residues. Germline V gives CDR1 MGHRA, CDR2 YSYEKL. Trimming cost V 0 bases and J 7 bases; bases outside gene matches: 9.

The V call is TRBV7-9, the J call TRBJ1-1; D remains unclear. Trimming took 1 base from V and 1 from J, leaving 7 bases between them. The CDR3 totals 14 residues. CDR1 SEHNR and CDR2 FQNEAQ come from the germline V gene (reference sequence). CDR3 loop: CASSLELANTEAFF. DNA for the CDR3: TGTGCCAGCAGCTTAGAACTAGCGAACACTGAAGCTTTCTTT.

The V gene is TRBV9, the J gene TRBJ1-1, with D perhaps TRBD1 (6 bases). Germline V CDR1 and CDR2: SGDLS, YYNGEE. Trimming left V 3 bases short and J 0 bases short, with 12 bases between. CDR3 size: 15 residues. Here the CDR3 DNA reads TGTGCCAGCAGCGCAACAGGGAGGATGAACACTGAAGCTTTCTTT. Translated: CASSATGRMNTEAFF.

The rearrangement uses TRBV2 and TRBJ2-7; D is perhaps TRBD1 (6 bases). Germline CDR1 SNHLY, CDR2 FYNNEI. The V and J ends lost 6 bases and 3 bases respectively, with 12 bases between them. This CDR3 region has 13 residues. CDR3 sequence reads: CASRVQGYYEQYF. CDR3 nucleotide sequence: TGTGCCAGCAGGGTACAGGGATACTACGAGCAGTACTTC.

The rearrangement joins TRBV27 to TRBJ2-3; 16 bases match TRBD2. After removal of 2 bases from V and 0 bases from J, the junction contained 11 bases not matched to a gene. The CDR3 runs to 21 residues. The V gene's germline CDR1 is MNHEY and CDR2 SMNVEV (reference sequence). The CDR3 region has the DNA TGTGCCAGCAGTTTAGGCACCACCGGGACTAGCGGGAGGGCCAGCACAGATACGCAGTATTTT. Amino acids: CASSLGTTGTSGRASTDTQYF.

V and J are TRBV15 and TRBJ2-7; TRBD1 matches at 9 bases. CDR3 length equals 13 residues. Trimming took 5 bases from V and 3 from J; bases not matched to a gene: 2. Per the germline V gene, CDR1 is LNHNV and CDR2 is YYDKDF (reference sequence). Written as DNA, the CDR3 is TGTGCCACCAGCTTGGGACAGGGCTACGAGCAGTACTTC. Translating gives CATSLGQGYEQYF.

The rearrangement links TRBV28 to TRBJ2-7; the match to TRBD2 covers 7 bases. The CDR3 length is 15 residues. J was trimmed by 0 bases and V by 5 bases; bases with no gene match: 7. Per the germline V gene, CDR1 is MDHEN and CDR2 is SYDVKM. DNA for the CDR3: TGTGCCAGCAGTCTCAGCGGGGTCGCCTCCTACGAGCAGTACTTC. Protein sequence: CASSLSGVASYEQYF.

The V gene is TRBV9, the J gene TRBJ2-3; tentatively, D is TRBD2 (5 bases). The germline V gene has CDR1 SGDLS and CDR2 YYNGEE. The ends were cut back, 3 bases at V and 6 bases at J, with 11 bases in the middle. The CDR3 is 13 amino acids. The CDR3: CASSGTRGDTQYF. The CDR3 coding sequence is TGTGCCAGCAGCGGAACCCGAGGGGATACGCAGTATTTT.

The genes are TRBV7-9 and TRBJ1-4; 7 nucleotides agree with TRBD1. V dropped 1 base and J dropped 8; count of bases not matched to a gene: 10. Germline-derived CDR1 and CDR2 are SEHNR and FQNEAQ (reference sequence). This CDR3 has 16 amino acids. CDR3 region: CASSLVPGTVGEKLFF. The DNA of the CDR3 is TGTGCCAGCAGCTTAGTGCCCGGGACAGTGGGAGAAAAACTGTTTTTT.

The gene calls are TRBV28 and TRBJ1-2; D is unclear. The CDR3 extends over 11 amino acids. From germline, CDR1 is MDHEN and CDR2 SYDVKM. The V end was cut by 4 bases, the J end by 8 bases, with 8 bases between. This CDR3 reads CASSSSPGYTF. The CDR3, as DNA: TGTGCCAGCAGTTCGAGCCCCGGCTACACCTTC.

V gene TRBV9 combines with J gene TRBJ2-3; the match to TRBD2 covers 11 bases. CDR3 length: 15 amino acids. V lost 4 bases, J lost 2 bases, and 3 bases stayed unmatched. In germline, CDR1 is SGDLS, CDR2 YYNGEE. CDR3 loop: CASSLGLADTDTQYF. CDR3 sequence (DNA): TGTGCCAGCAGCCTGGGACTAGCGGACACAGATACGCAGTATTTT.

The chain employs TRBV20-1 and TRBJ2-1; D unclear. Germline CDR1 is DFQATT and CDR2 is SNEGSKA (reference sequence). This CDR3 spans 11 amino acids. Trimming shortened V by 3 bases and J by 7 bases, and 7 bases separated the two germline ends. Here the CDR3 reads CSARWANEQFF. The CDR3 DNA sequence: TGCAGTGCTAGGTGGGCGAATGAGCAGTTCTTC.

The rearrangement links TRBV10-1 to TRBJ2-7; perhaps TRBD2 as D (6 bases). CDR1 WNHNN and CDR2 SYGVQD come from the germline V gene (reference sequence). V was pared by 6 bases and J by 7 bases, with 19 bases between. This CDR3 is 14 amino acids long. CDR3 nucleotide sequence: TGCGCCAGCAGCGAGACCCCCGGAGGGTGGGAGCAGTACTTC. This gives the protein CASSETPGGWEQYF.